This is a list of T cell receptor beta chains from one sample in a study of CXCR3 chemokines and chemotherapy response in bladder cancer. TCRdb re-derived calls from the PCR reads in MiXCR, one entry per CDR3 protein. There are more than 4,500 distinct CDR3 sequences in the sample; approximately 14% occur only once, and roughly 10% lies in the top ten. Collection of the sample occurred from a patient whose treatment included neoadjuvant chemotherapy. The receptors come from a human donor with bladder cancer that responded to neoadjuvant chemotherapy. Both conserved end residues are part of each CDR3. A D gene is named only where the DNA matches it firmly. Some rows mark clone size as missing; the rest say once, few, many or name a class of expanded clone.

TRBJ2-7	TRBV27	few	.	CASSSWTYEQYF	TGTGCCAGCAGTTCGTGGACCTACGAGCAGTACTTC
TRBJ2-4	TRBV7-9	many	TRBD1	CASSPPRGQGNIQYF	TGTGCCAGCAGCCCACCACGGGGACAGGGAAACATTCAGTACTTC
TRBJ2-1	TRBV11-2	many	.	CASSLDLVHGLYEQFF	TGTGCCAGCAGCTTAGATCTAGTCCATGGGTTGTATGAGCAGTTCTTC
TRBJ2-3	TRBV19	.	TRBD2	CASRAGTSGKGGRTDTQYF	TGTGCCAGTAGAGCCGGGACTAGCGGGAAAGGGGGCCGCACAGATACGCAGTATTTT
TRBJ1-1	TRBV7-2	medium-sized	TRBD1	CASSPGQTNTEAFF	TGTGCCAGCAGCCCGGGACAGACGAACACTGAAGCTTTCTTT
TRBJ2-7	TRBV11-3	many	.	CASSLEGRVYEQYF	TGTGCCAGCAGCTTAGAGGGCAGGGTCTACGAGCAGTACTTC
TRBJ2-3	TRBV27	many	.	CASTSIDTDTQYF	TGTGCCAGCACTTCCATAGACACAGATACGCAGTATTTT
TRBJ2-7	TRBV19	medium-sized	TRBD1	CASRMTGLGYEQYF	TGTGCCAGTAGGATGACAGGGTTGGGTTACGAGCAGTACTTC
TRBJ1-1	TRBV18	medium-sized	.	CASSPVSPRENTEAFF	TGTGCCAGCTCACCAGTCTCCCCCAGGGAGAACACTGAAGCTTTCTTT
TRBJ1-2	TRBV30	medium-sized	.	CAWDWGSVANYGYTF	TGTGCCTGGGATTGGGGCTCCGTGGCCAACTATGGCTACACCTTC
TRBJ1-6	TRBV28	many	.	CASSSDRGAAPLHF	TGTGCCAGCAGTTCCGATAGGGGGGCGGCACCCCTCCACTTT
TRBJ1-3	TRBV12-3/TRBV12-4	many	.	CALGGGSGNTIYF	TGTGCCTTAGGGGGGGGCTCTGGAAACACCATATATTTT
TRBJ2-5	TRBV30	many	.	CAWSVQLLGSETQYF	TGTGCCTGGAGTGTACAGTTATTGGGTAGTGAGACCCAGTACTTC
TRBJ1-1	TRBV20-1	few	.	CSARFRNTEAFF	TGCAGTGCTAGGTTCAGGAACACTGAAGCTTTCTTT
TRBJ2-7	TRBV19	.	.	CASIDRGNEQYF	TGTGCCAGTATAGATCGTGGGAACGAGCAGTACTTC